A selection of T cell receptor beta chains follows, all from one sample in a study of OX40 agonist ivuxolimab in advanced cancers. Sequencing used immunoSEQ multiplex PCR; TCRdb keeps in-frame clones, though not all of them. The data hold tens of thousands of clones, with 70% to 90% observed a single time. Sequenced material: CD4+ or CD8+ T cells sorted from blood, taken in a trial of the OX40 agonist ivuxolimab. The receptor source for this set is an adult with an advanced solid tumor such as melanoma, head and neck, liver or kidney cancer. Each CDR3 is given without its conserved first and last residue. Fields, in order: V gene, clone size, D gene, J gene, CDR3 protein. The D gene is left open where the match is weak. Only part of the rows carry a size: once, few, many, or a class if the clone is expanded.

>TRBV19|NA|NA|TRBJ1-1
ATIGRGMNTEAF
>TRBV7-2|NA|NA|TRBJ2-6
ASSSPGRDSGANVLT
>TRBV28|NA|NA|TRBJ1-5
ASSDTARLNQPQH
>TRBV13|NA|NA|TRBJ2-7
ASSPRSQVEQY
>TRBV7-1|NA|NA|TRBJ2-7
ASSLGPVSSYEQY
>TRBV4-3|NA|NA|TRBJ2-4
ASSQDRAESNQY
>TRBV5-1|once|TRBD2|NA
ASSWGLETDEQY
>TRBV20-1|few|NA|TRBJ2-1
SAPRTVEQF
>TRBV5-4|NA|NA|TRBJ2-1
ASSLKKNRGGLNEQF
>TRBV5-1|NA|NA|TRBJ2-1
ASSSQRDEQF
>TRBV29-1|NA|NA|TRBJ2-2
STGEGTGELF
>TRBV15|once|TRBD2|TRBJ2-3
ATSREAAGGPGDTQY
>TRBV7-9|NA|NA|TRBJ1-1
ASSSSGGKEEAF
>TRBV27|NA|NA|TRBJ2-7
ASSPTQGNEQY
>TRBV2|NA|NA|TRBJ1-1
ASNGAQEDMNTEAF
>TRBV11-2|NA|NA|TRBJ1-6
ASSLERDNYNSPLH
>TRBV7-3|NA|NA|TRBJ2-1
ASSLTGSMGYNEQF
>TRBV9|NA|NA|TRBJ2-2
ASSPRGQNTGELF
>TRBV5-1|few|NA|TRBJ2-1
ASSFPGAYNEQF
>TRBV7-2|NA|TRBD1|TRBJ2-7
ASTSFAGTGRYEQY
>TRBV2|NA|NA|TRBJ2-1
ASSEQADEQF
>TRBV5-6|NA|NA|NA
ASTHGGLAENYEQY
>TRBV9|NA|NA|TRBJ2-5
ASSVDYDRTQY
>TRBV7-9|NA|TRBD2|TRBJ2-3
ASSRFVAGSSDTQY
>TRBV21-1|NA|NA|TRBJ1-2
ASSPRDRPNYGYT
>TRBV5-3|NA|NA|TRBJ2-7
ARSLATYEQY
>TRBV27|NA|NA|TRBJ1-1
ATRLTGMNTEAF
>TRBV7-9|NA|TRBD2|TRBJ2-6
ASQAGASPGANVLT
>TRBV28|once|NA|TRBJ1-4
ASRGGVNNEKLF
>TRBV4-3|NA|NA|TRBJ2-1
ASSPGGEWEQF
>TRBV7-2|NA|TRBD1|TRBJ1-6
ASSGRTGGSPLH
>TRBV7-9|NA|TRBD1|TRBJ2-1
ASSLASGTGGF
>TRBV4-1|few|NA|TRBJ1-4
ASSQETPGGRNEKLF
>TRBV7-9|NA|TRBD2|TRBJ2-3
ASSVTSGSINTQY
>TRBV29-1|NA|TRBD2|TRBJ2-1
SVEVSSGRANEQF
>TRBV11-3|NA|TRBD2|TRBJ2-2
ASSLGLAGVGELF
>TRBV10-2|NA|TRBD2|TRBJ2-1
ASSWGGLAGSNSYNEQF
>TRBV4-2|NA|TRBD2|TRBJ2-1
ASSQDRAGGPSYNEQF
>TRBV21-1|NA|NA|TRBJ2-5
ASSYSPSGPGEETQY
>TRBV28|few|NA|TRBJ1-6
ASSVHSPLH
>TRBV7-6|few|NA|TRBJ1-4
ASSLGYNEKLF
>TRBV2|NA|NA|TRBJ2-2
ASSPGVAGELF
>TRBV6-6|NA|TRBD2|TRBJ2-4
ASSYGTTIKNIQY
>TRBV20-1|NA|NA|TRBJ1-1
SARGTSEAF
>TRBV28|few|TRBD2|TRBJ2-1
ASSLPSGHNEQF
>TRBV7-9|NA|NA|TRBJ1-3
ASSARPRTRNTIY
>TRBV5-8|NA|TRBD1|TRBJ1-5
ASSSRDRGRGHQPQH
>TRBV5-1|NA|TRBD2|TRBJ2-3
ASSLGSSGGADTQY
>TRBV4-1|NA|TRBD1|TRBJ1-1
ASRSTRGITEAF
>TRBV7-2|NA|NA|TRBJ2-4
ASSSQGSLAKNIQY
>TRBV10-3|NA|NA|TRBJ1-3
AINPGGLGNTIY
>TRBV9|NA|TRBD1|TRBJ2-7
ASSGQGAYEQY
>TRBV27|few|TRBD2|TRBJ2-5
ASSLLRTSHETQY
>TRBV14|NA|NA|TRBJ2-5
ASSPRGEQY
>TRBV28|NA|TRBD1|TRBJ1-2
ASSLGGQGEYT